This T cell receptor (beta chain) was identified in a study of cytomegalovirus exposure and HLA in healthy donors. Findings and limits, study-wide: Across HLA loci, a later analysis found differing TCR association rates, with DRB1 most and HLA-C fewest. A later analysis linked a missense DCLRE1C variant to TCR beta V- and J-gene trimming.

Both 60 Vbeta primers and 13 Jbeta primers went into the PCR. Measured with immunoSEQ multiplex PCR; TCRdb has only the in-frame clones, and not every one. This table has 180,000 or so clones, roughly a tenth appearing once. Germline CDR1 SGHRS, CDR2 YFSETQ. The CDR3 sequence is 14 residues long. V lost 0 bases and J lost 8; bases outside the gene matches: 5. A few counts support this clone. The target antigen is unknown. The receptor comes from a woman aged 25 to 45 in good health and CMV-seropositive. The chain couples TRBV5-1 to TRBJ2-1; TRBD1 matches 7 bases. The source material was PBMCs. The chain's CDR3 is CASSLGQGGDEQFF. The CDR3 DNA reads as TGCGCCAGCAGCTTGGGACAGGGTGGGGATGAGCAGTTCTTC. The variable domain in full, completed from reference TRBV5-1 and TRBJ2-1, reads KAGVTQTPRYLIKTRGQQVTLSCSPISGHRSVSWYQQTPGQGLQFLFEYFSETQRNKGNFPGRFSGRQFSNSRSEMNVSTLELGDSALYLCASSLGQGGDEQFFGPGTRLTVL.